A single sample is the source of the 32 T cell receptor beta chains below, sequenced in a study of T cells expressing NK-cell markers. Using the 5' RACE reads, TCRdb records one entry per CDR3 protein without DNA. The sample includes 200,000 to 300,000 distinct CDR3 sequences. Sequencing input: blood T cells: a sorted CD56 or NKG2C T cell subset, CD4+ or CD8+ T cells, or bulk PBMC T cells (not recorded which). The source is a man between 18 and 35 years old in good health.

This sequence joins TRBV11-2 and TRBJ2-1; there is no DNA to check the TCRdb D call of TRBD2. The CDR3 length is 18 residues. The germline V gene encodes CDR1 SGHAT and CDR2 FQNNGV. The CDR3 protein is CASSLLGAGPYDNNEQFF. Full variable domain (outside the CDR3, taken from reference TRBV11-2 and TRBJ2-1): EAGVAQSPRYKIIEKRQSVAFWCNPISGHATLYWYQQILGQGPKLLIQFQNNGVVDDSQLPKDRFSAERLKGVDSTLKIQPAKLEDSAVYLCASSLLGAGPYDNNEQFFGPGTRLTVL.

The rearrangement joins TRBV29-1 to TRBJ1-1. In germline, CDR1 is SQVTM, CDR2 ANQGSEA. The CDR3 runs 14 residues. CDR3 region: CSVALGHQGTEAFF.

This rearrangement joins TRBV20-1 to TRBJ2-5. This CDR3 has 15 amino acids. Germline V gene sequence: CDR1 DFQATT, CDR2 SNEGSKA (reference sequence). The CDR3 sequence is CSARDQGDVGETQYF.

The V gene is TRBV12-3 or TRBV12-4, the J gene TRBJ1-1; TCRdb's D call of TRBD1 is untestable without DNA. The CDR3 covers 13 residues. The chain's CDR3 is CASSSRDRLEAFF.

The chain links TRBV18 to TRBJ1-3. CDR1 and CDR2 from the germline V gene are KGHSH and LQKENI. This CDR3 spans 14 amino acids. The CDR3 loop is CASSPRASGNTIYF.

This chain joins TRBV7-2 and TRBJ1-3; checking the TCRdb D call of TRBD1 is not possible without DNA. CDR1 is SGHTA, CDR2 FQGNSA, per germline. This CDR3 contains 16 residues. CDR3 region: CASSLAPTGVGNTIYF.

This chain connects TRBV19 to TRBJ1-2. The CDR3 totals 16 residues. Germline V gives CDR1 LNHDA, CDR2 SQIVND (reference sequence). CDR3 residues: CASSYPKDSRPYGYTF.

This rearrangement joins TRBV20-1 to TRBJ2-7; TCRdb indicates TRBD1, and absent DNA this call remains unverified. Germline V gene data show CDR1 as DFQATT and CDR2 as SNEGSKA (reference sequence). The CDR3 runs to 18 residues. The CDR3 sequence: CSARDSGAAWSRGGEQYF.

The genes are TRBV7-9 and TRBJ2-2. Germline CDR1 and CDR2: SEHNR and FQNEAQ (reference sequence). This CDR3 contains 16 residues. The CDR3 spells CASSSWSGGLTGELFF.

V and J are TRBV6-2 or TRBV6-3 and TRBJ1-6; with no DNA, the TCRdb D assignment of TRBD1 cannot be verified. Germline V gene sequence: CDR1 MNHEY, CDR2 SVGEGT. The CDR3 is made up of 17 amino acids. The CDR3 reads CASFGLPPRTVNSPLHF.

The chain joins TRBV29-1 to TRBJ2-2; as DNA is missing, the TRBD2 call by TCRdb cannot be tested. The germline CDR1 and CDR2 sequences are SQVTM and ANQGSEA. CDR3 size: 13 residues. The CDR3 loop reads CSVGGGGVGELFF.

The J gene is TRBJ1-4, the V gene TRBV5-1; TCRdb picks TRBD1, but there is no DNA to check that call. The CDR3 sequence is 14 residues long. The germline V gene has CDR1 SGHRS and CDR2 YFSETQ. CDR3 sequence: CASSGTGSNEKLFF.

The chain has TRBV5-6 and TRBJ2-3; as DNA is missing, the TRBD1 call by TCRdb cannot be tested. The length of the CDR3 is 15 residues. Germline values: CDR1 SGHDT, CDR2 YYEEEE. The CDR3 spells CASSGPGTLPDTQYF.

This chain joins TRBV20-1 and TRBJ1-6. The germline gives CDR1 DFQATT, CDR2 SNEGSKA (reference sequence). This CDR3 contains 14 residues. The CDR3 spells CSASWDLYDSPLHF.

The gene calls are TRBV11-2 and TRBJ2-3; TCRdb's D call, TRBD1, is unchecked because there is no DNA. CDR1 is SGHAT, CDR2 FQNNGV, per germline. CDR3 length equals 14 residues. The chain's CDR3 is CASSTGASTDTQYF. The full variable domain, its missing parts supplied by reference TRBV11-2 and TRBJ2-3, is EAGVAQSPRYKIIEKRQSVAFWCNPISGHATLYWYQQILGQGPKLLIQFQNNGVVDDSQLPKDRFSAERLKGVDSTLKIQPAKLEDSAVYLCASSTGASTDTQYFGPGTRLTVL.

The genes are TRBV7-8 and TRBJ1-5. The CDR3 has 15 residues. Looked up from germline, CDR1 is SGHVS and CDR2 is FQNEAQ. CDR3 residues: CASSLGESRNQPQHF.

This rearrangement joins TRBV24-1 to TRBJ2-1; TCRdb outputs TRBD1, but without DNA this stays unchecked. The germline V gene has CDR1 KGHDR and CDR2 SFDVKD. This CDR3 has 15 residues. The CDR3 loop reads CATSDFDSGNNEQFF.

The V and J genes are TRBV30 and TRBJ2-6; TCRdb lists TRBD1, though no DNA is available to test this call. Germline V gene data show CDR1 as GTSNPN and CDR2 as SVGIG (reference sequence). The CDR3 consists of 16 residues. CDR3 residues: CAWQSRDRAGANVLTF.

V usage is TRBV4-1 and J usage is TRBJ1-1; with no DNA, the TCRdb D assignment of TRBD1 cannot be verified. The CDR3 extends over 15 amino acids. The germline V gene encodes CDR1 MGHRA and CDR2 YSYEKL. The CDR3 here is CASSQLTGVSTEAFF.

The V and J genes are TRBV11-2 and TRBJ1-2; TCRdb's D call of TRBD1 is untestable without DNA. CDR3 length: 18 amino acids. CDR1 is SGHAT and CDR2 is FQNNGV in the germline V gene. CDR3 residues: CASSLDAGQGRFGYGYTF.

The rearrangement uses TRBV24-1 and TRBJ2-1; TCRdb proposes TRBD1, but this gene call is untestable without DNA. The CDR3 contains 11 residues. From germline, CDR1 is KGHDR and CDR2 SFDVKD. The CDR3 protein is CATRSSGQWFF.

This sequence joins TRBV5-6 and TRBJ2-1; the TRBD1 assignment by TCRdb is unverifiable without DNA. The CDR3 runs 15 residues. Germline V gives CDR1 SGHDT, CDR2 YYEEEE. This chain's CDR3 is CASSPEPRSYNEQFF.

The gene calls are TRBV15 and TRBJ2-3. The CDR3 loop spans 14 amino acids. Germline CDR1 is LNHNV and CDR2 is YYDKDF (reference sequence). The CDR3 reads CATSRDPMTNTQYF.

This chain uses TRBV5-1 with TRBJ2-1; there is no DNA to check the TCRdb D call of TRBD2. The CDR3 runs 13 residues. Germline V lookup: CDR1 SGHRS, CDR2 YFSETQ. This chain's CDR3 is CASREREEGEQFF.

The V call is TRBV9, the J call TRBJ2-5. The CDR3 totals 13 residues. CDR1 is SGDLS and CDR2 is YYNGEE in the germline V gene. CDR3 region: CASSAHVQETQYF.

The chain carries TRBV12-3 or TRBV12-4 and TRBJ2-3; no DNA is available, so the TRBD2 call from TCRdb remains unchecked. The CDR3 sequence is 17 residues long. CDR3 region: CASSLGVRGRASDTQYF.

V and J are TRBV19 and TRBJ2-2; TCRdb returns TRBD1, unconfirmable since there is no DNA. Germline values: CDR1 LNHDA, CDR2 SQIVND (reference sequence). The CDR3 totals 15 residues. The CDR3 is CASSPGQAHTGELFF.

V usage is TRBV4-3 and J usage is TRBJ2-7; TCRdb outputs TRBD1, but without DNA this stays unchecked. The CDR3 covers 17 residues. The germline CDR1 and CDR2 sequences are LGHNA and YSLEER. CDR3 loop: CASSRNRQGKSSYEQYF.

The chain joins TRBV4-2 to TRBJ2-3; TCRdb's D call, TRBD2, is unchecked because there is no DNA. The CDR3 totals 17 residues. The germline CDR1 and CDR2 sequences are LGHNA and YNFKEQ. The CDR3 protein is CASSQVVSGRALDTQYF.

The chain combines TRBV6-2 or TRBV6-3 with TRBJ2-3; no DNA is available, so the TRBD1 call from TCRdb remains unchecked. The CDR3 is made up of 16 amino acids. In germline, CDR1 is MNHEY, CDR2 SVGEGT. This chain's CDR3 is CASSFRQGARTDTQYF.

V usage is TRBV20-1 and J usage is TRBJ1-5; TCRdb designates TRBD1, a call that cannot be tested without DNA. Per germline, CDR1 DFQATT and CDR2 SNEGSKA (reference sequence). The length of the CDR3 is 17 residues. The CDR3 loop reads CSVRWGQGIYSNQPQHF.

V usage is TRBV19 and J usage is TRBJ1-5; TCRdb returns TRBD1, unconfirmable since there is no DNA. Germline-derived CDR1 and CDR2 are LNHDA and SQIVND (reference sequence). The CDR3 spans 18 residues. CDR3 loop: CASSVGDRGLGGNQPQHF.